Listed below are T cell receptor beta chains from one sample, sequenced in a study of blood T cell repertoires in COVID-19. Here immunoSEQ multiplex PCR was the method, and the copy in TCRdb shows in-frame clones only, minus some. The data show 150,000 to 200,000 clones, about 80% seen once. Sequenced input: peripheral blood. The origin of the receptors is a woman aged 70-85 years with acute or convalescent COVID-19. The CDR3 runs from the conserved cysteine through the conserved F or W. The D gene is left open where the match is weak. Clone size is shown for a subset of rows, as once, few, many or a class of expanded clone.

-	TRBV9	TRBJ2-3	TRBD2	TGTGCCAGCAGCCCGCGACTAGCGGGAGGGTACGAATACACAGATACGCAGTATTTT	CASSPRLAGGYEYTDTQYF
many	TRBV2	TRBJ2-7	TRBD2	TGTGCCAGCAGGACTCTAGCGGGGTATGCCTACGAGCAGTACTTC	CASRTLAGYAYEQYF
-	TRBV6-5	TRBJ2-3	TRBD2	TGTGCCAGCAGGCCTCTAGCGGGAAGTGATACGCAGTATTTT	CASRPLAGSDTQYF
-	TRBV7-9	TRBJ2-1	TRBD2	TGTGCCAGCAGCCTGAGCGGGGCCTACTACAATGAGCAGTTCTTC	CASSLSGAYYNEQFF
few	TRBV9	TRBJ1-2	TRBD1	TGTGCCAGCAGCCCCGAGGGTACAGGGGTCATCTATGGCTACACCTTC	CASSPEGTGVIYGYTF
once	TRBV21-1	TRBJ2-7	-	TGTGCCAGCAGCAAAGAAGTGGGACTAGCGGGGTGCGCGGCCTACGAGCAGTACTTC	CASSKEVGLAGCAAYEQYF
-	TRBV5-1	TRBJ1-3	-	TGCGCCAGCAGCTTGAACTTGAACTCTGGAAACACCATATATTTT	CASSLNLNSGNTIYF
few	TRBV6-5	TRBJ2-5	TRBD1	TGTGCCAGCAGTATCTTACAGGGGGTGAAGACCCAGTACTTC	CASSILQGVKTQYF
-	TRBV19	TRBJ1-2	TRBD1	TGTGCCAGTCGGCCAGGACAGGCAGTATATGGCTACACCTTC	CASRPGQAVYGYTF
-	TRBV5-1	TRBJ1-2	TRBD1	TGCGCCAGCAGCGTGACAGGGTATGGCTACACCTTC	CASSVTGYGYTF